The rows below give T cell receptor beta chains drawn from one sample of a study of cytomegalovirus exposure and HLA in healthy donors. The table came from immunoSEQ multiplex PCR; TCRdb's copy has only in-frame clones and leaves some out. The table has 120,000 to 150,000 clones, around 78% seen once. Sequences were obtained from PBMCs. These receptors all stem from a man in his forties or fifties in good health and CMV-seropositive. Each CDR3 is given with its conserved first and last residue. A D gene is named only where the DNA matches it firmly. Clone size appears in some rows only: once, few, many, or a class for an expanded clone.

clone_size,v_call,d_call,j_call,cdr3_aa,cdr3_nt
.,TRBV6-5,TRBD1,TRBJ1-2,CASSYSQQGYYGYTF,TGTGCCAGCAGTTACTCTCAACAGGGGTACTATGGCTACACCTTC
.,TRBV4-3,.,TRBJ2-7,CASSQEAQGGEQYF,TGCGCCAGCAGCCAAGAAGCTCAGGGTGGCGAGCAGTACTTC
.,TRBV7-2,.,TRBJ2-2,CASSLISGTGELFF,TGTGCCAGCAGCTTAATTTCCGGCACCGGGGAGCTGTTTTTT
.,TRBV5-5,.,TRBJ1-2,CASSSQLTTPNYGYTF,TGTGCCAGCAGCTCGCAGTTGACGACACCTAACTATGGCTACACCTTC
.,TRBV18,TRBD1,TRBJ1-5,CASSPDRQGKQPQHF,TGTGCCAGCTCACCAGATCGACAGGGCAAGCAGCCCCAGCATTTT
.,TRBV18,TRBD1,TRBJ2-7,CASSLGRDRVTYEQYF,TGTGCCAGCTCACTGGGCCGGGACAGGGTGACCTACGAGCAGTACTTC
.,TRBV18,TRBD1,TRBJ2-7,CASSRTGGYEQYF,TGTGCCAGCTCAAGGACAGGGGGCTACGAGCAGTACTTC
.,TRBV29-1,.,TRBJ2-5,CSVATIIQETQYF,TGCAGCGTTGCGACAATCATCCAAGAGACCCAGTACTTC
.,TRBV7-2,TRBD2,TRBJ2-3,CASSLVGTSGTDTQYF,TGTGCCAGCAGCTTAGTTGGGACTAGCGGCACAGATACGCAGTATTTT
once,TRBV25-1,.,TRBJ2-5,CASSVNQETQYF,TGTGCCAGCAGTGTAAACCAAGAGACCCAGTACTTC
few,TRBV18,TRBD2,TRBJ2-1,CASSREFSAGAGNEQFF,TGTGCCAGCTCACGGGAGTTCTCAGCGGGAGCGGGAAATGAGCAGTTCTTC
.,TRBV27,TRBD1,TRBJ2-1,CASSPGQYNEQFF,TGTGCCAGCAGTCCGGGACAGTACAATGAGCAGTTCTTC
.,TRBV5-1,.,TRBJ1-1,CASSLALQTEAFF,TGCGCCAGCAGCTTGGCACTCCAAACTGAAGCTTTCTTT
.,TRBV19,.,TRBJ2-2,CASSRSGRRDNTGELFF,TGTGCCAGTAGTCGATCGGGTCGGCGGGATAACACCGGGGAGCTGTTTTTT
.,TRBV5-4,TRBD1,TRBJ1-2,CASRSGQGLSYGYTF,TGTGCCAGCAGATCCGGACAGGGGCTTTCCTATGGCTACACCTTC
.,TRBV4-3,TRBD2,TRBJ2-3,CASSQDHPGLAGEVTQYF,TGCGCCAGCAGCCAAGATCATCCGGGACTAGCGGGAGAGGTTACGCAGTATTTT
.,TRBV6-4,TRBD1,TRBJ1-2,CARHRDSDGGYTF,TGTGCCAGGCACCGGGACAGCGACGGTGGCTACACCTTC
.,TRBV7-9,TRBD1,TRBJ2-7,CSSSISSGTGGNEQYF,TGTTCCAGCAGCATATCCTCCGGGACAGGGGGCAACGAGCAGTACTTC
.,TRBV10-3,.,TRBJ2-2,CAISSTESNTGELFF,TGTGCCATCAGTTCCACAGAGAGTAACACCGGGGAGCTGTTTTTT
.,TRBV5-4,.,TRBJ2-7,CASHAGAPSAGFLLRDEQYF,TGTGCCAGCCATGCGGGGGCCCCCTCCGCGGGGTTCCTCCTAAGGGACGAGCAGTACTTC
few,TRBV10-1,.,TRBJ1-5,CASSEAGRGGETQHF,TGCGCCAGCAGTGAGGCGGGCAGGGGAGGGGAGACCCAGCATTTT
.,TRBV9,.,TRBJ2-1,CASSVGVGDLNEQFF,TGTGCCAGCAGCGTAGGGGTGGGAGATCTGAATGAGCAGTTCTTC
.,TRBV30,TRBD2,TRBJ2-7,CAWSWGGTSGSQSSYEQYF,TGTGCCTGGAGTTGGGGGGGGACTAGCGGGAGCCAGAGCTCCTACGAGCAGTACTTC
.,TRBV11-3,.,TRBJ2-7,CASIPLGRREQYF,TGTGCCAGCATCCCATTGGGGAGGCGGGAGCAGTACTTC
.,TRBV9,TRBD1,TRBJ1-2,CASSVAQRGRGYTF,TGTGCCAGCAGCGTAGCTCAGAGGGGGCGAGGCTACACCTTC
.,TRBV11-2,TRBD1,TRBJ2-5,CASSFGTVQETQYF,TGTGCCAGCAGCTTCGGGACAGTCCAAGAGACCCAGTACTTC
.,TRBV7-9,.,TRBJ2-2,CASSLGSGSYLTGELFF,TGTGCCAGCAGCTTAGGCTCGGGGAGCTATTTAACCGGGGAGCTGTTTTTT
.,TRBV7-9,.,TRBJ1-2,CSSSKDHGLPTGYTF,TGTTCCAGCAGCAAAGATCACGGGTTACCCACGGGCTACACCTTC
.,TRBV28,TRBD1,TRBJ2-7,CASSPGQVMAYEQYF,TGTGCCAGCAGCCCTGGACAGGTTATGGCATACGAGCAGTACTTC
.,TRBV5-1,TRBD2,TRBJ2-1,CASSYHSGRSDNEQFF,TGCGCCAGCAGCTATCATAGCGGGAGGTCCGACAATGAGCAGTTCTTC
once,TRBV7-3,.,TRBJ1-6,CASSFGQPNSPLHF,TGTGCCAGCAGCTTCGGACAGCCGAATTCACCCCTCCACTTT
.,TRBV6-1,.,TRBJ1-2,CASSANRVEGGYTF,TGTGCCAGCAGTGCGAACAGGGTAGAAGGCGGCTACACCTTC
.,TRBV5-1,.,TRBJ2-1,CASSLNRENEQFF,TGCGCCAGCAGCTTGAACAGGGAGAATGAGCAGTTCTTC
.,TRBV21-1,.,TRBJ2-7,CASSTSTVTYEQYF,TGTGCCAGCAGCACCTCGACAGTCACCTACGAGCAGTACTTC
.,TRBV5-1,.,TRBJ2-3,CASSSRRAGGTDTQYF,TGCGCCAGCAGCTCCCGGCGGGCAGGGGGCACAGATACGCAGTATTTT
few,TRBV4-1,TRBD1,TRBJ2-5,CASSQLGTVQETQYF,TGCGCCAGCAGCCAATTAGGGACAGTCCAAGAGACCCAGTACTTC
.,TRBV10-3,TRBD2,TRBJ2-7,CAISLFGAGEEQYF,TGTGCCATCAGTCTCTTTGGAGCGGGGGAAGAGCAGTACTTC
.,TRBV13,TRBD1,TRBJ1-1,CASRDRGLMNTEAFF,TGTGCCAGCAGGGACAGGGGGCTTATGAACACTGAAGCTTTCTTT
.,TRBV2,.,TRBJ2-7,CASSEFGIQTGEQYF,TGTGCCAGCAGTGAATTTGGGATTCAGACGGGAGAGCAGTACTTC
.,TRBV27,TRBD1,TRBJ2-7,CASRQTGDYEQYF,TGTGCCAGCAGGCAGACAGGGGATTACGAGCAGTACTTC
.,TRBV29-1,TRBD1,TRBJ2-7,CSVEERGQGKGYEQYF,TGCAGCGTTGAAGAACGAGGACAGGGAAAAGGGTACGAGCAGTACTTC
few,TRBV13,.,TRBJ1-3,CASSFLGAGNTIYF,TGTGCCAGCAGCTTTCTAGGAGCTGGAAACACCATATATTTT
.,TRBV6-5,.,TRBJ2-1,CASSHLVSGVNEQFF,TGTGCCAGCAGTCACCTGGTTTCAGGGGTGAATGAGCAGTTCTTC
.,TRBV27,TRBD2,TRBJ2-5,CASSPRTRSETQYF,TGTGCCAGCAGTCCAAGGACTAGATCAGAGACCCAGTACTTC
.,TRBV4-1,TRBD1,TRBJ1-5,CASSQVTGLSQPQHF,TGCGCCAGCAGCCAAGTGACAGGGTTATCTCAGCCCCAGCATTTT
.,TRBV5-4,.,TRBJ2-7,CASSRGSYEQYF,TGTGCCAGCAGCCGCGGCAGTTACGAGCAGTACTTC
.,TRBV2,.,TRBJ2-3,CASSVGGLTTDTQYF,TGTGCCAGCAGTGTTGGAGGGTTAACCACAGATACGCAGTATTTT
.,TRBV5-1,.,TRBJ2-7,CASSLGGVARRSYEQYF,TGCGCCAGCAGCTTAGGGGGGGTCGCGAGAAGATCCTACGAGCAGTACTTC
.,TRBV6-5,.,TRBJ1-1,CASSYPPQGAFF,TGTGCCAGCAGTTACCCTCCCCAGGGAGCTTTCTTT
few,TRBV7-9,TRBD1,TRBJ1-5,CASSPGQHSNQPQHF,TGTGCCAGCAGCCCGGGACAGCATAGCAATCAGCCCCAGCATTTT
.,TRBV18,.,TRBJ1-1,CASSPGEGTEAFF,TGTGCCAGCTCACCCGGGGAGGGGACTGAAGCTTTCTTT
.,TRBV29-1,TRBD1,TRBJ2-7,CSVAGTGGLLEQYF,TGCAGCGTAGCCGGGACAGGGGGCCTTCTCGAGCAGTACTTC
.,TRBV2,.,TRBJ1-2,CASSEDTGGYTF,TGTGCCAGCAGTGAAGATACGGGTGGCTACACCTTC
.,TRBV7-2,TRBD1,TRBJ1-2,CASAAGGSRWGYTF,TGTGCCAGCGCGGCAGGGGGGAGTCGATGGGGCTACACCTTC
.,TRBV9,.,TRBJ2-1,CASSATNRESEQFF,TGTGCCAGCAGCGCGACCAACAGGGAGTCTGAGCAGTTCTTC
.,TRBV4-2,TRBD2,TRBJ2-2,CASSQDTLAGGIGELFF,TGTGCCAGCAGCCAAGATACACTAGCGGGAGGGATCGGGGAGCTGTTTTTT
.,TRBV28,.,TRBJ2-5,CASSLLGGPETQYF,TGTGCCAGCAGCCTATTAGGAGGCCCCGAGACCCAGTACTTC
.,TRBV5-4,.,TRBJ2-1,CASSLAAGTHTYNEQFF,TGTGCCAGCAGCTTGGCCGCCGGGACACATACCTACAATGAGCAGTTCTTC
.,TRBV7-3,TRBD1,TRBJ2-2,CASGWTGVGMAGELFF,TGTGCCAGCGGCTGGACAGGGGTCGGTATGGCCGGGGAGCTGTTTTTT